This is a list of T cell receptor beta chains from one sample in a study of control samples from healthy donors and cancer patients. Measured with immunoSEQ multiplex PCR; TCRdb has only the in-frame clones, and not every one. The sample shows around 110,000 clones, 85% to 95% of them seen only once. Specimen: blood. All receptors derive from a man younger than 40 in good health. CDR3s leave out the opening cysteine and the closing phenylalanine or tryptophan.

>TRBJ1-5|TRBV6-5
ASTDRRWGPQH
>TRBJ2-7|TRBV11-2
ASSRGFISYEQY
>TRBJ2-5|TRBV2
ANSPGETQY
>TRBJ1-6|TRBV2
ASSESEIGNSPLH
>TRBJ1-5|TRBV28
ASSLIRGNQPQH
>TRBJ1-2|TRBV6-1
ASSELGGRFNYGYT
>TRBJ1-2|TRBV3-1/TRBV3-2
ASSQDRPSRGADGYT
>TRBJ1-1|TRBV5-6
ASSLSGAFMNTEAF
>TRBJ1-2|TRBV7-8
AIRGGEESYGYT
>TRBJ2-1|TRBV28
ASRVLPYNEQF
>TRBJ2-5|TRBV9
ASSLDGQETQY
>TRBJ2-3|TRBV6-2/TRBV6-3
ASSYSLFGGSTDTQY
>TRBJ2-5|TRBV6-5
ASSPRGGGGETQY
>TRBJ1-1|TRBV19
ASSEQGSFTEAF
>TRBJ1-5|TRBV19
ASKNRGRGNQPQH
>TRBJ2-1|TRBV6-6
ASRRGSSWGYNEQF
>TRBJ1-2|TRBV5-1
ASSFSANYGYT
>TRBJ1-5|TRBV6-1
ASSEDFGGENQPQH
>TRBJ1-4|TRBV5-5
ASSLAIGVGEKLF
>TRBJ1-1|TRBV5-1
ASSTGAPLNTEAF
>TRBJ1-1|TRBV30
ARYSTGEEDTEAF
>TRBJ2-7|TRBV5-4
ASSLAWASGGNEQY
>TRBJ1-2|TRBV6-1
ASSEVGAAYGYT
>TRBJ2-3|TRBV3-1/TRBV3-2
ASSRRVVWSGDTQY
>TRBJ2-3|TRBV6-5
ACRTSGGAGDTQY
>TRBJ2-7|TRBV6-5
ASSPSWGRTYEQY
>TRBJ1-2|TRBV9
ASSVGGDYGYT
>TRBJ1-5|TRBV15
ATGVWPTNQPQH
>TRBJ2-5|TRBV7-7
ASSSGTSGANQETQY
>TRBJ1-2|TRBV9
ASSRDELDGYT
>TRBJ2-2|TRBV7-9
ASSSTQGRDTGELF
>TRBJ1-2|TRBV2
ASSGQGELNYGYT
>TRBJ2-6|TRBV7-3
ASSLTHGVTGSGANVLT
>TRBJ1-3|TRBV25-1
ASSEPGAYSGNTIY
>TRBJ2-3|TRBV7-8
ASSFKRGLSHSDTQY
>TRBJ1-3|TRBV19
ASSLLGSGNTIY
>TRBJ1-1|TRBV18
ASSSRTGGAGTEAF
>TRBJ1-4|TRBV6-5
AFRDSGREKLF
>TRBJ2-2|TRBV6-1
ASRDRVAGELF
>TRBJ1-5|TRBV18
ASSPANRDKPQH
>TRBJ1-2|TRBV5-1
ASSISGQGSEGYT